These 25 T cell receptor beta chains originate from one sample sequenced in a study of CD8+CD57+ T cells in acquired aplastic anemia. The template used for profiling TCR beta VDJ and CDR3 was genomic DNA. In TCRdb, the reads were re-called with MiXCR into one record per CDR3 protein. The sample records around 150,000 distinct CDR3 sequences, 45% to 55% being singletons. The patients chosen for sequencing had shown expansion of CD8+CD57+ cells (detected by flow cytometry). The sample taken for sequencing was sorted CD4+, CD8+, or CD8+CD57+ T cells (not recorded which) from PBMCs. Receptors were obtained from a human donor with aplastic anemia.

The J gene is TRBJ2-3, the V gene TRBV7-6, with D perhaps assigned TRBD1 or TRBD2 (6 bases each). This CDR3 comprises 20 residues. The V and J ends lost 0 bases and 0 bases respectively, with 22 bases between them. Germline CDR1 is SGHVS and CDR2 is FNYEAQ. The CDR3 nucleotides read TGTGCCAGCAGCTTAGCTAGCCGGGTGTCTGGGGGGCTCAGCACAGATACGCAGTATTTT. Translated, it gives CASSLASRVSGGLSTDTQYF.

This clonotype has a handful of counts. The chain uses TRBV12-3 or TRBV12-4 and TRBJ2-4; 8 bases are a match to TRBD1. The CDR3 spans 16 residues. V gave up 3 bases and J gave up 1 base; unmatched junction bases: 5. CDR3 nucleotides: TGTGCCAGCAGTTTTGGGCAGGGGGCGGCCAAAAACATTCAGTACTTC. This sequence encodes CASSFGQGAAKNIQYF.

The chain couples TRBV6-1 to TRBJ2-7; perhaps TRBD1 as D (6 bases). Between the trimmed V and J ends, which lost 6 bases and 2 bases, there was a span of 14 bases. The CDR3 has 14 residues. CDR1 is MNHNS, CDR2 SASEGT, per germline. The CDR3 DNA reads as TGTGCCAGCAGGAACGGACAGACAACCTACGAGCAGTACTTC. Translation gives CASRNGQTTYEQYF.

This clonotype was detected ten times or more. The chain joins TRBV11-2 to TRBJ2-3, with a possible D match to TRBD2 (6 bases). The length of the CDR3 is 15 residues. With 4 bases removed from V and 1 base from J, the gap between germline ends came to 12 bases. Germline assignment: CDR1 SGHAT and CDR2 FQNNGV. This CDR3 reads CASSWDSMGTDTQYF. Here the CDR3 DNA reads TGTGCCAGCAGCTGGGACTCGATGGGCACAGATACGCAGTATTTT.

There are a few counts of this clonotype. This chain connects TRBV19 to TRBJ1-2; 7 bases are shared with TRBD1. The CDR3 has 12 amino acids. Losses at the gene ends were 6 bases for V and 7 bases for J; bases not matched to a gene: 5. Germline V gene lookup returns CDR1 LNHDA and CDR2 SQIVND (reference sequence). The DNA for the CDR3 is TGTGCCAGTAGAGACAGGGCTAGTGGCTACACCTTC. As protein: CASRDRASGYTF.

A single count supports this clonotype. The rearrangement links TRBV20-1 to TRBJ1-3; D is undetermined. The V gene's germline CDR1 is DFQATT and CDR2 SNEGSKA (reference sequence). V was clipped by 3 bases and J by 4 bases, with 16 bases between them. The CDR3 has 15 amino acids. This chain's CDR3 is CSARPGQAVGNTIYF. The DNA of the CDR3 is TGCAGTGCTAGGCCCGGTCAGGCCGTCGGAAACACCATATATTTT.

The genes are TRBV5-1 and TRBJ2-3; TRBD2 agrees at 12 bases. J gave up 0 bases and V 6 bases, and 11 bases lay outside the gene matches. This CDR3 is built from 18 residues. The V gene's germline CDR1 is SGHRS and CDR2 YFSETQ. The CDR3, as DNA: TGCGCCAGCACCAAACTAGCGGGGGGTTCTTCTAGCACAGATACGCAGTATTTT. Translated, it gives CASTKLAGGSSSTDTQYF.

The chain recombines TRBV7-3 with TRBJ2-6; D might be TRBD1 (6 bases). V gave up 6 bases and J gave up 4 bases, with 19 bases separating them. The CDR3 length is 17 residues. From germline, CDR1 is SGHTA and CDR2 FQGTGA. CDR3 DNA sequence: TGTGCCAGCAGGTGGGACACCGGCGGTTCAGGGGCCAACGTCCTGACTTTC. This gives the protein CASRWDTGGSGANVLTF.

The sample holds many counts of this clonotype. The chain combines TRBV19 with TRBJ1-2; TRBD1 agrees at 9 bases. From germline, CDR1 is LNHDA and CDR2 SQIVND (reference sequence). V lost 7 bases and J lost 5; bases outside the gene matches: 8. The CDR3 length is 14 residues. The CDR3 DNA follows: TGTGCCAGTAAAAAACAGGGGGCGAATTATGGCTACACCTTC. Its protein is CASKKQGANYGYTF.

This clonotype was recorded many times. The chain joins TRBV7-2 to TRBJ2-3, with TRBD2 identical over 7 bases. The CDR3 is made up of 16 amino acids. Per germline, CDR1 SGHTA and CDR2 FQGNSA. V was clipped by 4 bases and J by 7 bases; unmatched bases: 14. CDR3 bases: TGTGCCAGCAGCTGGGAAGGCGCGGGAGTAGGCAATACGCAGTATTTT. Amino acid sequence: CASSWEGAGVGNTQYF.

Ten or more counts support this clonotype. The chain uses TRBV12-3 or TRBV12-4 and TRBJ2-5, with TRBD2 identical over 14 bases. The CDR3 consists of 17 residues. The trim removed 6 bases at V and 2 bases at J, leaving 8 bases unmatched. This CDR3 is CASRGTGTSGGQETQYF. CDR3 in DNA: TGTGCCAGCAGGGGTACCGGGACTAGCGGGGGTCAAGAGACCCAGTACTTC.

This clonotype was seen just once. This sequence may be a read error, since a much larger clone differs from it by one base. The chain joins TRBV30 to TRBJ1-2; the D is unclear. Germline V CDR1 and CDR2: GTSNPN, SVGIG (reference sequence). The CDR3 extends over 11 amino acids. In DNA form, the CDR3 reads TGTTCCTGGCAGAGTAACTATGGCTACACCTTC. Amino acid sequence: CSWQSNYGYTF.

This clonotype was recorded a few times. The genes are TRBV2 and TRBJ2-7; D tentatively fits TRBD1 or TRBD2 (5 bases each). The CDR3 loop spans 13 amino acids. Trimming removed 7 bases at V and 3 bases at J, with 13 bases between. CDR1 is SNHLY and CDR2 is FYNNEI in the germline V gene. Written as DNA, the CDR3 is TGTGCCAGCAAAGGGGACCAGAGCTACGAGCAGTACTTC. Translated: CASKGDQSYEQYF.

This clonotype occurred many times. At one end, the junction sequence differs from germline, possibly due to a read error. The V gene is TRBV2, the J gene TRBJ1-6, with TRBD1 matching over 9 bases. The length of the CDR3 is 14 residues. Germline lookup yields CDR1 SNHLY and CDR2 FYNNEI. For the CDR3, the DNA is TGTGCCAGCAGAGAAGGGACAGGGTTTTCACCCCTCCACTTT. This codes for CASREGTGFSPLHF.

This clonotype came up many times. The chain recombines TRBV7-9 with TRBJ2-3; 11 bases match TRBD2. V lost 5 bases, J lost 5 bases, and 12 bases stayed unmatched. Germline lookup yields CDR1 SEHNR and CDR2 FQNEAQ (reference sequence). The CDR3 has 17 amino acids. The chain's CDR3 is CASSPRTSGWDGDTQYF. CDR3 nucleotides: TGTGCCAGCAGCCCGAGGACTAGCGGGTGGGATGGAGATACGCAGTATTTT.

This clonotype appeared many times. The chain joins TRBV15 to TRBJ2-5; 10 bases agree with TRBD1. This CDR3 is built from 15 residues. CDR1 and CDR2 from the germline V gene are LNHNV and YYDKDF (reference sequence). Trimming at V came to 3 bases and at J to 5 bases, leaving 6 bases not matched to a gene. The CDR3 region is CATSSGQGVWETQYF. The CDR3 DNA reads as TGTGCCACCAGCAGTGGACAGGGGGTCTGGGAGACCCAGTACTTC.

This rearrangement joins TRBV20-1 to TRBJ2-4, with D perhaps matching TRBD1 (5 bases). Germline CDR1 reads DFQATT; CDR2 reads SNEGSKA (reference sequence). With 5 bases removed from V and 0 bases from J, the gap between germline ends came to 17 bases. The CDR3 extends over 16 amino acids. CDR3 sequence: CSAEDSYTLAKNIQYF. For the CDR3, the DNA is TGCAGTGCTGAAGACAGTTATACTTTAGCCAAAAACATTCAGTACTTC.

Concerning this clonotype itself: Germline is not matched at one junction end, which may reflect a read error. The J gene is TRBJ2-2, the V gene TRBV12-5; D tentatively fits TRBD1 or TRBD2 (5 bases each). The CDR3 contains 17 residues. Germline V CDR1 and CDR2: LGHNT, FRNRAP. The CDR3 DNA is TGTGCTAGTGGTTTCCGGCCCGGCAGGGAGAACACCGGGGATCTGTTTTTT. Translating gives CASGFRPGRENTGDLFF.

The chain couples TRBV19 to TRBJ2-5; D ambiguous. The CDR3 has 15 amino acids. Germline assignment: CDR1 LNHDA and CDR2 SQIVND (reference sequence). Trimming removed 5 bases at V and 1 base at J, with 14 bases between. As DNA, the CDR3 is TGTGCCAGTAGTCCCCCGATATGGACCCAAGAGACCCAGTACTTC. Translation gives CASSPPIWTQETQYF.

This clonotype was detected many times. This chain links TRBV5-1 with TRBJ2-3, with 12 bases that match TRBD2. The J segment lost 4 bases and the V segment lost 6 bases, leaving 6 bases of the junction unmatched. This CDR3 is 15 amino acids long. Germline lookup yields CDR1 SGHRS and CDR2 YFSETQ. The CDR3 sequence is CASTLAGGGADTQYF. The DNA of the CDR3 is TGCGCCAGCACCCTAGCGGGAGGGGGTGCAGATACGCAGTATTTT.

This clonotype was observed many times. The chain combines TRBV19 with TRBJ1-3; no firm D call. The V end was cut by 6 bases, the J end by 0 bases, with 9 bases between. CDR1 and CDR2 (germline): LNHDA, SQIVND (reference sequence). CDR3 length equals 14 residues. The CDR3 DNA is TGTGCCAGTAGGACCCGAGGCTCTGGAAACACCATATATTTT. Amino acid sequence: CASRTRGSGNTIYF.

The V gene is TRBV11-1, the J gene TRBJ2-3; maybe TRBD1 (6 bases). Between the trimmed V and J ends, which lost 5 bases and 4 bases, there was a span of 16 bases. In germline, CDR1 is SGHAT, CDR2 FQDESV (reference sequence). There are 15 residues in the CDR3. CDR3 loop: CASSGAGAAPDTQYF. The CDR3, as DNA: TGTGCCAGCAGCGGGGCAGGGGCCGCCCCAGATACGCAGTATTTT.

This clonotype was detected once. The rearrangement links TRBV2 to TRBJ1-1; D gene uncertain. CDR3 length equals 13 residues. The germline V gene encodes CDR1 SNHLY and CDR2 FYNNEI. The germline V and J ends were trimmed by 6 bases and 0 bases, with 8 bases remaining between them. The CDR3 here is CASRAGMNTEAFF. Here the CDR3 DNA reads TGTGCCAGCAGGGCGGGGATGAACACTGAAGCTTTCTTT.

This clonotype was seen ten or more times. The chain is built from TRBV12-3 or TRBV12-4 and TRBJ2-1, with TRBD1 identical over 9 bases. The junction had 10 bases not matched to a gene; V was cut back by 6 bases and J by 7 bases. The CDR3 covers 15 residues. CDR3: CASRTGGTHGNEQFF. CDR3 sequence (DNA): TGTGCCAGCAGAACAGGGGGCACACACGGGAATGAGCAGTTCTTC.

This clonotype was detected only a few times. Sequence at one end of the junction differs from germline and may be a read error. V and J are TRBV7-2 and TRBJ2-5; 9 bases match TRBD1. The germline CDR1 and CDR2 sequences are SGHTA and FQGNSA. The CDR3 has 13 residues. The CDR3 sequence is CASSSGQGSQFGF. DNA of the CDR3: TGTGCCAGCAGCTCAGGACAGGGGTCCCAATTTGGTTTC.